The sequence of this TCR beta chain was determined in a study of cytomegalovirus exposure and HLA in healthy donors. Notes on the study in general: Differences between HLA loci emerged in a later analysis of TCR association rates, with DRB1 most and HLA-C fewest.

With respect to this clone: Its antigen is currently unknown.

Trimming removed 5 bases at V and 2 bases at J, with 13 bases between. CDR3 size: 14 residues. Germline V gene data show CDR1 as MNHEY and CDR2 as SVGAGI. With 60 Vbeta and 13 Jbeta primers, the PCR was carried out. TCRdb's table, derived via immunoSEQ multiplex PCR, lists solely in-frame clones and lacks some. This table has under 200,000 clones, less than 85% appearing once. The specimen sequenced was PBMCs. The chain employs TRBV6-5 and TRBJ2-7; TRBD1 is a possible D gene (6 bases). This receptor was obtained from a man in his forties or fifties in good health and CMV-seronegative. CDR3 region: CASSRNRVTYEQYF. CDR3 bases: TGTGCCAGCAGTAGGAACAGGGTCACCTACGAGCAGTACTTC.